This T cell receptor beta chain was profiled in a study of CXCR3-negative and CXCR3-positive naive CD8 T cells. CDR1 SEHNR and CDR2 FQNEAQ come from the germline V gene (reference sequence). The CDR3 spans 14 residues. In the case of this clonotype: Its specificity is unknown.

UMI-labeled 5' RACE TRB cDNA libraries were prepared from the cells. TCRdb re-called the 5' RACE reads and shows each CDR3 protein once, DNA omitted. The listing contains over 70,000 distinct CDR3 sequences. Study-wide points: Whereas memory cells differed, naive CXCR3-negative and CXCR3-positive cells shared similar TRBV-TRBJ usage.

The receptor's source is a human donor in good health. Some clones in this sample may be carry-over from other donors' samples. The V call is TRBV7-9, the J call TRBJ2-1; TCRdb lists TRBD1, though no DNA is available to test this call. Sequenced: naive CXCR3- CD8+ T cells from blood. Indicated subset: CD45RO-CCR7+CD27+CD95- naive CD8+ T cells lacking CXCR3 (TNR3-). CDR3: CATTGPPQGYEQFF. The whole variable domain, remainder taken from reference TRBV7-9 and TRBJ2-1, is DTGVSQNPRHKITKRGQNVTFRCDPISEHNRLYWYRQTLGQGPEFLTYFQNEAQLEKSRLLSDRFSAERPKGSFSTLEIQRTEQGDSAMYLCATTGPPQGYEQFFGPGTRLTVL.